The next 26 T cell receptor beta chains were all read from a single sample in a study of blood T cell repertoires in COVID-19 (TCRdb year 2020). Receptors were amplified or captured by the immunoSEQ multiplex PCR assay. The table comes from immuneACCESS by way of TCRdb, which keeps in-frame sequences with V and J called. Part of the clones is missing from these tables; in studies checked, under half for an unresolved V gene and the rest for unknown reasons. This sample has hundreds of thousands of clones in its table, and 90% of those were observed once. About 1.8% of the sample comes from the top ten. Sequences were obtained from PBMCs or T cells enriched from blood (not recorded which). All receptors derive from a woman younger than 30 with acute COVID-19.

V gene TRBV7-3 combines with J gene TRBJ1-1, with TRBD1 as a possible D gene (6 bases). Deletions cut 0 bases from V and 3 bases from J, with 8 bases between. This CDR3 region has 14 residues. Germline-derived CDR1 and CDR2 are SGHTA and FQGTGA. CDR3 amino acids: CASSLTPGDTEAFF. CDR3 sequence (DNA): TGTGCCAGCAGCTTAACACCAGGGGACACTGAAGCTTTCTTT.

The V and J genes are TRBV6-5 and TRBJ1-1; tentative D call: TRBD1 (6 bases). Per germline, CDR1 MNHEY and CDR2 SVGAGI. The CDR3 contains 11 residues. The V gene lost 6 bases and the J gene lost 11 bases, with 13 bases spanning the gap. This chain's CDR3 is CASRGHRAAFF. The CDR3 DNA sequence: TGTGCCAGCAGGGGGCACAGGGCGGCTTTCTTT.

The CDR3 nucleotides are TGTGCCAGCAGTCCTAAGAGGGTTGTCAGAGGTAACACTGAAGCTTTCTTT. Its protein product is CASSPKRVVRGNTEAFF. The chain recombines TRBV6-4 with TRBJ1-1; D is unresolved. V was shortened by 5 bases and J by 2 bases, with 21 bases between the two germline ends. Germline-derived CDR1 and CDR2 are MRHNA and SNTAGT. The CDR3 sequence is 17 residues long.

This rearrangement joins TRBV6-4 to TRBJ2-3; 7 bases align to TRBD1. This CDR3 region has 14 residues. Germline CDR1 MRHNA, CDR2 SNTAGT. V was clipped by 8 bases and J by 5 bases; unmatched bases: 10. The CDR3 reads CASQKAQGVDTQYF. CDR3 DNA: TGTGCCAGCCAAAAAGCCCAGGGGGTAGATACGCAGTATTTT.

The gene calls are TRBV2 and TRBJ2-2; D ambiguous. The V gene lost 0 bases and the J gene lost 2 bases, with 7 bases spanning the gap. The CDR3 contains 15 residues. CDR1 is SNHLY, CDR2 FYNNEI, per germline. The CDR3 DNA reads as TGTGCCAGCAGTGAAGCCTTAATTAACACCGGGGAGCTGTTTTTT. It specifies CASSEALINTGELFF. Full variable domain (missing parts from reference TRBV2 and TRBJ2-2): EPEVTQTPSHQVTQMGQEVILRCVPISNHLYFYWYRQILGQKVEFLVSFYNNEISEKSEIFDDQFSVERPDGSNFTLKIRSTKLEDSAMYFCASSEALINTGELFFGEGSRLTVL.

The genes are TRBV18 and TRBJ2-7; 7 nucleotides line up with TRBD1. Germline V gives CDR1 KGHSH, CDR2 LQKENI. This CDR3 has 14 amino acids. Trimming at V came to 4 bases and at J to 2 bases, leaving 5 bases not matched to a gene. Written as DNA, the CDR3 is TGTGCCAGCTCACTCGAGACAGGGACCTACGAGCAGTACTTC. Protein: CASSLETGTYEQYF.

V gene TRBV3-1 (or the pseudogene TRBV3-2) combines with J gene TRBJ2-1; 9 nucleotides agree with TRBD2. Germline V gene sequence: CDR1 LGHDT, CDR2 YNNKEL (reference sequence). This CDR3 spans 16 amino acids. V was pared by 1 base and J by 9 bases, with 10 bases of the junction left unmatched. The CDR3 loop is CASSQAPSGAGGEQFF. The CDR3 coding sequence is TGTGCCAGCAGCCAAGCGCCTAGCGGGGCGGGTGGTGAGCAGTTCTTC.

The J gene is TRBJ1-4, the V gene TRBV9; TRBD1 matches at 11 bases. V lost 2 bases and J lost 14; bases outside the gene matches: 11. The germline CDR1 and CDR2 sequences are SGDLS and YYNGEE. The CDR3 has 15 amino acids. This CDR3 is CASSVGQGAFGALFF. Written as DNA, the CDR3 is TGTGCCAGCAGCGTCGGACAGGGGGCGTTCGGGGCCCTGTTTTTT.

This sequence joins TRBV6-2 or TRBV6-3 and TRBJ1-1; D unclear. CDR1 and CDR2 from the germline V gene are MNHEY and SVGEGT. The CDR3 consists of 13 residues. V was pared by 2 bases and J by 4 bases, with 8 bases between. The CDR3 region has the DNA TGTGCCAGCAGTTACACGGGTGGCACTGAAGCTTTCTTT. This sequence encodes CASSYTGGTEAFF.

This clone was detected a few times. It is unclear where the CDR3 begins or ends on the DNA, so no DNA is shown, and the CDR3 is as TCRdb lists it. The CDR3 sequence is CTSSQWASGNREQYF. This chain joins TRBV1 and TRBJ2-7; the table's D call, TRBD2, has no DNA check behind it. TRBV1 represents a pseudogene. A total of 15 residues make up the CDR3, ends included.

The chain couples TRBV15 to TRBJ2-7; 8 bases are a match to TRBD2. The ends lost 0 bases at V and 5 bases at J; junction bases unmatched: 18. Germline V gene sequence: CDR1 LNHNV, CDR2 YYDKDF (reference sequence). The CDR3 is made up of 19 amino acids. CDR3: CATSRDTWSSGSGVDEQYF. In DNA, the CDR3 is TGTGCCACCAGCAGAGATACTTGGTCTAGCGGGTCCGGTGTCGACGAGCAGTACTTC.

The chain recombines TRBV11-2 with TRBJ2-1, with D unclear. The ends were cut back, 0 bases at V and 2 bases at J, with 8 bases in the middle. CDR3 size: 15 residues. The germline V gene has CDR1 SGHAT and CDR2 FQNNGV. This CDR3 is CASSLEAFAYNEQFF. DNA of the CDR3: TGTGCCAGCAGCTTAGAAGCGTTCGCCTACAATGAGCAGTTCTTC.

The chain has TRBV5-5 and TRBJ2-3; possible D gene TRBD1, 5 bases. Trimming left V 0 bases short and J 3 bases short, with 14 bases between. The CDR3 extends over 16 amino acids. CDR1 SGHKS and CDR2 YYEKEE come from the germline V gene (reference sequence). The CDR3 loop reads CASSLAWGRETDTQYF. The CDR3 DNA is TGTGCCAGCAGCTTGGCCTGGGGCAGGGAAACAGATACGCAGTATTTT.

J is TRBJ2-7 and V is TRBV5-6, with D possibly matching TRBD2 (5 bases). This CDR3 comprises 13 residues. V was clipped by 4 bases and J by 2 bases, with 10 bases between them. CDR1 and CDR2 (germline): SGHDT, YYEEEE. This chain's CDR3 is CASSQGLAYEQYF. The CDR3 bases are TGTGCCAGCAGCCAAGGACTTGCCTACGAGCAGTACTTC.

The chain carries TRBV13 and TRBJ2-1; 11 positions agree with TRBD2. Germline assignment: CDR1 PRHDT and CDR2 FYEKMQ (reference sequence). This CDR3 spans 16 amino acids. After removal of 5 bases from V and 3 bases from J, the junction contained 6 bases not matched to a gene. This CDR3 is CASSVSSGRGYNEQFF. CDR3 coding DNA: TGTGCCAGCAGCGTGAGTAGCGGGAGGGGCTACAATGAGCAGTTCTTC.

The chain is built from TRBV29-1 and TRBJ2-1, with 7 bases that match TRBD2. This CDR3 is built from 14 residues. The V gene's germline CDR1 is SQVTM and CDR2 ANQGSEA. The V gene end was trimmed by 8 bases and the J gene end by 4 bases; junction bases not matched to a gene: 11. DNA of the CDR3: TGCAGCTTCGGCCGTCTAGCGGTGTACAATGAGCAGTTCTTC. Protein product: CSFGRLAVYNEQFF.

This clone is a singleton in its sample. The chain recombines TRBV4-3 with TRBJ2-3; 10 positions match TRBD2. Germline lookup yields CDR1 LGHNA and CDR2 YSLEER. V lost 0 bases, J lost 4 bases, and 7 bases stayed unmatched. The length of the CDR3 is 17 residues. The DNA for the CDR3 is TGCGCCAGCAGCCAAGAGCCTTCGGGGACTAGCGCAGATACGCAGTATTTT. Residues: CASSQEPSGTSADTQYF.

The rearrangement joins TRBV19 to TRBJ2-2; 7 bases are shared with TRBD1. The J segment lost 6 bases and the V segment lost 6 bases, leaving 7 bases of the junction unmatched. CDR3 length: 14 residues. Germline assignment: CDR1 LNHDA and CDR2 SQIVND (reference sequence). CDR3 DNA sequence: TGTGCCAGTAGGACAAGGGGGCACCCCGGGGAGCTGTTTTTT. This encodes CASRTRGHPGELFF.

CDR3 sequence reads: CASSSGLAPEQYF. CDR3 in DNA: TGTGCCAGCAGTTCGGGACTAGCCCCCGAGCAGTACTTC. This sequence joins TRBV12-3 or TRBV12-4 and TRBJ2-7, with 9 bases that match TRBD2. The CDR3 length is 13 residues. V lost 4 bases and J lost 6; bases outside the gene matches: 4.

The CDR3 is CASSYSVLSGANVLTF. DNA of the CDR3: TGTGCCAGCAGTTACTCTGTCCTCTCTGGGGCCAACGTCCTGACTTTC. The V call is TRBV6-5, the J call TRBJ2-6; no firm D call. V was clipped by 0 bases and J by 0 bases, with 6 bases between them. The germline V gene has CDR1 MNHEY and CDR2 SVGAGI. The CDR3 length is 16 residues.

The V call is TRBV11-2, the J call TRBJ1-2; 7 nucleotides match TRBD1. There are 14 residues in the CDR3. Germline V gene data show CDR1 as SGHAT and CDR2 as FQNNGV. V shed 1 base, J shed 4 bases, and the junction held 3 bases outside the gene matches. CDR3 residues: CASSLGTGSYGYTF. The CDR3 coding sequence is TGTGCCAGCAGCTTAGGGACAGGCTCCTATGGCTACACCTTC.

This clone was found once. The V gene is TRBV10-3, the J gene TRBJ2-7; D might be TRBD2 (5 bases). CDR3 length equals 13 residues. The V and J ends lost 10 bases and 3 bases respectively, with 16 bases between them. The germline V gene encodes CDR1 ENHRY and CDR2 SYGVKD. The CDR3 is CASNPDGNYEQYF. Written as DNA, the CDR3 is TGTGCCAGCAACCCGGACGGGAACTACGAGCAGTACTTC.

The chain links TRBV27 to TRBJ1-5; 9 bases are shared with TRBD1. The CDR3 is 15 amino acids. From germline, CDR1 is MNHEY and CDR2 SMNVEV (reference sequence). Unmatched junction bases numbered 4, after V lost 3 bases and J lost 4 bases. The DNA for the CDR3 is TGTGCCAGCAGTTTTACAGGGGGCTCAAATCAGCCCCAGCATTTT. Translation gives CASSFTGGSNQPQHF.

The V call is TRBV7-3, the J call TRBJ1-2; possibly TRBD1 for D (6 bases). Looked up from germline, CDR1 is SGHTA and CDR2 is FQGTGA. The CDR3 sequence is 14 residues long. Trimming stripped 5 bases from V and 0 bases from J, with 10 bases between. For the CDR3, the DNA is TGTGCCAGCAGCCCGGGGGGGCCTAACTATGGCTACACCTTC. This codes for CASSPGGPNYGYTF.

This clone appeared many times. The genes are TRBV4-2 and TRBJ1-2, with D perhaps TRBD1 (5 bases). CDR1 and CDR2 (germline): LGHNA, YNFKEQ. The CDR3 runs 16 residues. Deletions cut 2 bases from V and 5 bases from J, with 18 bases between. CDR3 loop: CASSQNLGDRTYGYTF. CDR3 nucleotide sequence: TGTGCCAGCAGCCAAAATCTCGGAGACAGAACATATGGCTACACCTTC.

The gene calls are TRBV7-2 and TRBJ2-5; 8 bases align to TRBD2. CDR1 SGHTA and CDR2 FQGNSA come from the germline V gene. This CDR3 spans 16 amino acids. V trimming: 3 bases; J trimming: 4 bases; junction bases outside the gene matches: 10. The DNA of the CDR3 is TGTGCCAGCAGCTTTAATTCGGCTAGCGGGCTAGAGACCCAGTACTTC. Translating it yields CASSFNSASGLETQYF.